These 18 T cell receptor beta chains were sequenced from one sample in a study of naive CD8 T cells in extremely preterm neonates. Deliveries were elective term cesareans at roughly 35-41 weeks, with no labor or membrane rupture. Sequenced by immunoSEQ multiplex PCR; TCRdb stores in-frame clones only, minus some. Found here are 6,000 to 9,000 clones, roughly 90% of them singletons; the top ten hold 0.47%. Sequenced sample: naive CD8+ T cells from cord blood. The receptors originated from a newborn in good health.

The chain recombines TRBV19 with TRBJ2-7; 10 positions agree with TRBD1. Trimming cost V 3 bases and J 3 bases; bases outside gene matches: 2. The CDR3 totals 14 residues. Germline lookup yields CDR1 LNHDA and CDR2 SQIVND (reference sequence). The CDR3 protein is CASSIGQGVYEQYF. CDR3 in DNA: TGTGCCAGTAGTATCGGACAGGGGGTCTACGAGCAGTACTTC.

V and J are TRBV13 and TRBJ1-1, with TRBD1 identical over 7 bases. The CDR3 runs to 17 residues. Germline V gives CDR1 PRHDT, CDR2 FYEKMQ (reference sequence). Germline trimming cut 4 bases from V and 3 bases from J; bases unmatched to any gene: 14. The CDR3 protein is CASSSNRGQGDDTEAFF. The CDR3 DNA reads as TGTGCCAGCAGCTCCAACAGGGGCCAGGGGGATGACACTGAAGCTTTCTTT.

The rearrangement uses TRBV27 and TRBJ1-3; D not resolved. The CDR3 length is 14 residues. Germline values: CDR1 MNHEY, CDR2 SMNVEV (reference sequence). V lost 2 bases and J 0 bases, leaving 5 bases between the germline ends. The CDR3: CASSLGRSGNTIYF. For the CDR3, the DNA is TGTGCCAGCAGTTTAGGCCGCTCTGGAAACACCATATATTTT.

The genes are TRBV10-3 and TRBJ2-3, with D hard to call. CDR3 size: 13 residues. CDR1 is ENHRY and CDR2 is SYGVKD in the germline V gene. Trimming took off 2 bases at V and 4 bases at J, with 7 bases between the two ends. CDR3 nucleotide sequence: TGTGCCATCAGTGAGGTATCCGCAGATACGCAGTATTTT. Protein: CAISEVSADTQYF.

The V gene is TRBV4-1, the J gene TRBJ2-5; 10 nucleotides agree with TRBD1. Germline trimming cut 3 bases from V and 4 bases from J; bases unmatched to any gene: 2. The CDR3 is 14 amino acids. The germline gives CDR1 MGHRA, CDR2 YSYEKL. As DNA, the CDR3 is TGCGCCAGCAGCCAGACAGGGGGCCTAGAGACCCAGTACTTC. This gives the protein CASSQTGGLETQYF.

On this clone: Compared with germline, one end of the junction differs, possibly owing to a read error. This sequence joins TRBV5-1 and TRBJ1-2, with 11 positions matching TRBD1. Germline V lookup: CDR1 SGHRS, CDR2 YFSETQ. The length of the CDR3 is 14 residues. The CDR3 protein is CASSWTGGDYDYTF. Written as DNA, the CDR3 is TGCGCCAGCAGCTGGACAGGGGGCGACTATGACTACACCTTC.

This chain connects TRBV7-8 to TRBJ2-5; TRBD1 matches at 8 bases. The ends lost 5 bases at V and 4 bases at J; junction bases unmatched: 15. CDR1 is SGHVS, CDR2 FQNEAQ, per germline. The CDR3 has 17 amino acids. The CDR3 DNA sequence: TGTGCCAGCAGCCTACCCCGACAGGGGCACTTCACAGAGACCCAGTACTTC. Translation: CASSLPRQGHFTETQYF.

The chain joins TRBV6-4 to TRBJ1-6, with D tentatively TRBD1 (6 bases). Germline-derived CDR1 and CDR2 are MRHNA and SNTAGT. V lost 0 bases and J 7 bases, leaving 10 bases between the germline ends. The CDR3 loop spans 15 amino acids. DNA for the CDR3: TGTGCCAGCAGTGACTCAGCGGGGGGCAATTCACCCCTCCACTTT. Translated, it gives CASSDSAGGNSPLHF.

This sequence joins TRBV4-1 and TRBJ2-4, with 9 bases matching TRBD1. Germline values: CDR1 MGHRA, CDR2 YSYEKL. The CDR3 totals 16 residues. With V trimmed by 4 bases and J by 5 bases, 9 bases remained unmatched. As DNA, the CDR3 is TGCGCCAGCAGCCCCTCCGGGGGACAGGGTCAAAACATTCAGTACTTC. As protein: CASSPSGGQGQNIQYF.

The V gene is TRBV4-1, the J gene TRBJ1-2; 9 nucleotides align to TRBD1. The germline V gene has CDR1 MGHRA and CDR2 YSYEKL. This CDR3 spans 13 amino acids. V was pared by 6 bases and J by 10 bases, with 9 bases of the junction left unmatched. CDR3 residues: CASRRTGDRYYTF. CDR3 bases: TGCGCCAGCAGACGGACAGGGGATAGGTACTACACCTTC.

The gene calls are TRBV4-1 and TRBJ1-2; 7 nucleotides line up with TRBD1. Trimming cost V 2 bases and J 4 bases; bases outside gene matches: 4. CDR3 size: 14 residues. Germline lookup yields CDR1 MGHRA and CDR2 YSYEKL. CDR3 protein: CASSQPDRPYGYTF. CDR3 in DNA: TGCGCCAGCAGCCAACCGGACAGGCCCTATGGCTACACCTTC.

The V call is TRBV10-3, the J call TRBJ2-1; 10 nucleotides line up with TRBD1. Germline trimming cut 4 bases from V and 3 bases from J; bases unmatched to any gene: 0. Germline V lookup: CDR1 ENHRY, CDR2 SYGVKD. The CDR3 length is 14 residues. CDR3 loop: CAISGTGGYNEQFF. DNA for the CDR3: TGTGCCATCAGTGGGACAGGGGGCTACAATGAGCAGTTCTTC.

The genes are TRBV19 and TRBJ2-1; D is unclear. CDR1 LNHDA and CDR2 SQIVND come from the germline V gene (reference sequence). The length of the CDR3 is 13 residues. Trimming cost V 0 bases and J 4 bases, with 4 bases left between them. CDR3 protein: CASSIDRYNEQFF. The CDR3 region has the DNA TGTGCCAGTAGTATAGACAGGTACAATGAGCAGTTCTTC.

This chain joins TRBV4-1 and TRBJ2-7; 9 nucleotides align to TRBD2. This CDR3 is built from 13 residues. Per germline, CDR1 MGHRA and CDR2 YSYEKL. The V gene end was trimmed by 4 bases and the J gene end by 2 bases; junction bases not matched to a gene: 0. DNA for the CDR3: TGCGCCAGCAGCCTAGCGGGAGCCTACGAGCAGTACTTC. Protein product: CASSLAGAYEQYF.

CDR3 protein: CASRGQATYEQYF. CDR3 DNA: TGTGCCAGCAGGGGACAGGCTACCTACGAGCAGTACTTC. This rearrangement joins TRBV6-1 to TRBJ2-5, with 8 positions matching TRBD1. TRBJ2-7 explains the end of the DNA better; the J call may be wrong. The germline gives CDR1 MNHNS, CDR2 SASEGT. This CDR3 spans 13 amino acids.

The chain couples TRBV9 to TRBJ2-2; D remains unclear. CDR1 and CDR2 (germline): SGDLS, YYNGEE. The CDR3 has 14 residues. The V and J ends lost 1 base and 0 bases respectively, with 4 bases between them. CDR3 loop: CASSVPTNTGELFF. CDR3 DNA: TGTGCCAGCAGCGTACCAACGAACACCGGGGAGCTGTTTTTT.

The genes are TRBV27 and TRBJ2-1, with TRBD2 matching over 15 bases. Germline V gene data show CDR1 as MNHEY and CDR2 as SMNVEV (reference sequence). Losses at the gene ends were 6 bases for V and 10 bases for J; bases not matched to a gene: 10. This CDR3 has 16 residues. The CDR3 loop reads CASSLGLAGGNWEQFF. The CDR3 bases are TGTGCCAGCAGCCTTGGACTAGCGGGGGGGAATTGGGAGCAGTTCTTC.

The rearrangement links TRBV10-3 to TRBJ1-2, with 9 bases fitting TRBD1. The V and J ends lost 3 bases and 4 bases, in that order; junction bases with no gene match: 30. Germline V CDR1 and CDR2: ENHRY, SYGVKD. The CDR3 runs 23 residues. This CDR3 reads CAISELTPRGQGNVMVEGYGYTF. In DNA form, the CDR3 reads TGTGCCATCAGTGAACTAACCCCCCGGGGACAGGGTAATGTTATGGTTGAAGGCTATGGCTACACCTTC.